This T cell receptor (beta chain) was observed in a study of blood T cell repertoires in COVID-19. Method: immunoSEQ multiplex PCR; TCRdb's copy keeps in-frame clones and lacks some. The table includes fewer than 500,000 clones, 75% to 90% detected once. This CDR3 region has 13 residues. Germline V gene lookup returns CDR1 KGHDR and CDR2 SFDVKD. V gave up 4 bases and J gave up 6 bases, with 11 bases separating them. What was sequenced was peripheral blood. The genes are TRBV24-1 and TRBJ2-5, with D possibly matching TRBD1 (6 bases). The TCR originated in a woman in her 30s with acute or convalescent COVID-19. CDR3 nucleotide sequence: TGTGCCACCAGTGAGGCACAGGGACAGACCCAGTACTTC. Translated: CATSEAQGQTQYF.